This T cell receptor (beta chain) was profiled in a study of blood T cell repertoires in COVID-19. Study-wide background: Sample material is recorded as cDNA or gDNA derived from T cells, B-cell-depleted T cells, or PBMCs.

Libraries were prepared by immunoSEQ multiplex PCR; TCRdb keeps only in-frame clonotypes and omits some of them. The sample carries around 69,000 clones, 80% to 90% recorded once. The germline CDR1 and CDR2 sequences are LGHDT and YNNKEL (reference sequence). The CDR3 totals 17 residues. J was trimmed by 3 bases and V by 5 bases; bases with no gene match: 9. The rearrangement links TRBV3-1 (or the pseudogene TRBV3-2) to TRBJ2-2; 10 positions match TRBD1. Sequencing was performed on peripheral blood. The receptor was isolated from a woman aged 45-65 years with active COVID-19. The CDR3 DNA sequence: TGTGCCAGCAGCGCCCGGGACAGGGGTCGATACACCGGGGAGCTGTTTTTT. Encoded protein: CASSARDRGRYTGELFF.